Here is one TCR beta chain with its context. This entry comes from a study of blood T cell repertoires in COVID-19. Some clones are missing from TCRdb's copy, which holds only in-frame ones; the method was immunoSEQ multiplex PCR. The sample carries roughly 220,000 clones, approximately 90% recorded once. The CDR3 runs 16 residues. CDR1 and CDR2 from the germline V gene are SGHVS and FQNEAQ. After removal of 1 base from V and 3 bases from J, the junction contained 3 bases not matched to a gene. Either two negative PCRs, clearance, or symptom resolution qualified Cohort 3 donors as recovered. What was sequenced was PBMCs or T cells enriched from blood (not recorded which). The sequence was obtained from a woman aged 30 to 39 who had recovered from COVID-19. The rearrangement joins TRBV7-8 to TRBJ2-1, with 10 positions matching TRBD2. CDR3 in amino acids: CASSLEASGGYNEQFF. The CDR3 nucleotides are TGTGCCAGCAGCTTAGAAGCTAGCGGGGGCTACAATGAGCAGTTCTTC. Together with reference TRBV7-8 and TRBJ2-1, the CDR3 gives the full variable domain: GAGVSQSPRYKVAKRGQDVALRCDPISGHVSLFWYQQALGQGPEFLTYFQNEAQLDKSGLPSDRFFAERPEGSVSTLKIQRTQQEDSAVYLCASSLEASGGYNEQFFGPGTRLTVL.